Listed below are T cell receptor beta chains from one sample, sequenced in a study of graft-versus-host responses after intestinal transplantation. Using immunoSEQ multiplex PCR, the repertoire was profiled, and TCRdb retains in-frame clones only, with some absent. The sample holds under 85,000 clones, roughly 94% seen once. These TCRs' antigens remain unknown. The sequenced sample was unstimulated CD8+ T cells sorted from spleen or lymph node cells, obtained before intestinal transplant. These receptors all come from a human donor who received an intestinal transplant. The CDR3 runs from the conserved cysteine through the conserved F or W. The D gene is left open where the match is weak. Rows may omit the clone size; those that give it use once, few, many or a size class.

cdr3_nt,cdr3_aa,cdr3_length,j_call,v_call,clone_size,d_call
TGTGCCAGCGCCCCCTGGGCCCTCCGGGACTCTGGAAATGAGCAGTTCTTC,CASAPWALRDSGNEQFF,17,TRBJ2-1,TRBV18,NA,NA
TGTGCCAGCCGAGATCGGGACTCAGAGCTTGGGGAGACCCAGTACTTC,CASRDRDSELGETQYF,16,TRBJ2-5,TRBV2,NA,NA
TGCGCCAGCAGCTTGGCTAGTAACTCCTACAATGAGCAGTTCTTC,CASSLASNSYNEQFF,15,TRBJ2-1,TRBV5-1,NA,NA
TGTGCCAGCAGCTTAGGGGTTACGGGGGAAAAACTGTTTTTT,CASSLGVTGEKLFF,14,TRBJ1-4,TRBV7-9,once,NA
TGCGCCAGCAGCCCTAGCGGGAGTGGAGAGACCCAGTACTTC,CASSPSGSGETQYF,14,TRBJ2-5,TRBV4-1,NA,TRBD2
TGTGCCAGCAGCTTTGGCAAGGGGTTTGAAGCTTTCTTT,CASSFGKGFEAFF,13,TRBJ1-1,TRBV5-8,NA,NA
TGCGCCAGCAGCCAACGGGGACTAGCGGGGATCTCCTACGAGCAGTACTTC,CASSQRGLAGISYEQYF,17,TRBJ2-7,TRBV4-1,NA,TRBD2
TGCGCCAGCAGCTTTGGGGACAGTGGGTACGAGCAGTACTTC,CASSFGDSGYEQYF,14,TRBJ2-7,TRBV5-1,NA,TRBD1
TGTGCCAGCGGCACAGGGTACGAGCAGTACTTC,CASGTGYEQYF,11,TRBJ2-7,TRBV6-5,NA,NA
TGTGCCAGTAGATGGGGGGACAGCAACCATCAGCCCCAGCATTTT,CASRWGDSNHQPQHF,15,TRBJ1-5,TRBV19,NA,TRBD1
TGTGCCAGCAGCTTAGTAGCATCCCGGGAGGTCTACGAGCAGTACTTC,CASSLVASREVYEQYF,16,TRBJ2-7,TRBV7-9,once,TRBD2
TGTGCCAGCAGTTTATTTGGGATCTTGAACACTGAAGCTTTCTTT,CASSLFGILNTEAFF,15,TRBJ1-1,TRBV28,NA,NA
TGTGCTACGAGGGAGGGTCAGAGACTAGCGGAACAAGAGACCCAGTACTTC,CATREGQRLAEQETQYF,17,TRBJ2-5,TRBV28,NA,TRBD2
TGTGCCTGGAGTGTACTTGAGGAGAACCCCTACGAGCAGTACTTC,CAWSVLEENPYEQYF,15,TRBJ2-7,TRBV30,NA,NA
TGTGCCAGTAGTATAGAAGGGAGCTCCTACGAGCAGTACTTC,CASSIEGSSYEQYF,14,TRBJ2-7,TRBV19,NA,NA
TGTGCCAGCAGCTGGGATGGGGAGCAGTACTTC,CASSWDGEQYF,11,TRBJ2-5,TRBV5-6,NA,NA
TGTGCCACCAGCAGGGACAGGGAGGGTGACCCTGAAGCTTTCTTT,CATSRDREGDPEAFF,15,TRBJ1-1,TRBV15,NA,TRBD1
TGTGCCAGCAGTGAAGCCCGGACAGGGATAACCTACGAGCAGTACTTC,CASSEARTGITYEQYF,16,TRBJ2-7,TRBV2,NA,TRBD1